The rows below give T cell receptor beta chains drawn from one sample of a study of early stage breast cancer tumors. TCRdb keeps only in-frame clones here, not all; method: immunoSEQ multiplex PCR. Of 11,000 to 15,000 clones listed, 70% to 85% are singletons. Source material: normal breast tissue next to the tumor. Receptor source: a person in their twenties or thirties with breast cancer. CDR3s include the opening cysteine and the closing phenylalanine or tryptophan.

V gene,CDR3 protein
TRBV29-1,CSVLVIFYNEQFF
TRBV10-3,CAISPDPEGTEAFF
TRBV15,CATSRLGTDLNTEAFF
TRBV6-5,CASKRGTETTIYF
TRBV6-1,CASSWTAGDEKLFF
TRBV6-5,CASSYSNRGLTEAFF
TRBV15,CATSRDRATRDEQFF
TRBV7-9,CASSLAGHTEAFF
TRBV18,CASSPQGEVWGYEQYF
TRBV6-4,CASSDSASGSNEQFF
TRBV5-1,CASSSSGETEAFF
TRBV5-1,CASGATGVQETQYF
TRBV7-9,CASRTGGPAGSPPLHF
TRBV19,CASSPSLTGPNQPQHF
TRBV11-2,CASSLAGRHNEQFF
TRBV21-1,CASSKGKTGNYPPLHF
TRBV5-4,CASRPDVTVSYEQYF
TRBV20-1,CSSHQFGGYTF
TRBV6-5,CASSFAGGGWGYEQYF
TRBV14,CASSPSLAGELFF
TRBV29-1,CSARGGPNQLFF